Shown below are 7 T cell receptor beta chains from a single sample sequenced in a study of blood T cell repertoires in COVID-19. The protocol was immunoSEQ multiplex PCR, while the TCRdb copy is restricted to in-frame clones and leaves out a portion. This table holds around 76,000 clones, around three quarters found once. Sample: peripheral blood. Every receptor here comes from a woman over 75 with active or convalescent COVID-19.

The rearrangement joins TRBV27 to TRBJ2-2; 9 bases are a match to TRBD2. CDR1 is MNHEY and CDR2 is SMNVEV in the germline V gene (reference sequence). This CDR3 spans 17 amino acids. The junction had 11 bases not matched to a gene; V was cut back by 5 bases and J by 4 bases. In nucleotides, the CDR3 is TGTGCCAGCAGTCAGGCGGATTGGCGGGGGGGCACCGGGGAGCTGTTTTTT. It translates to CASSQADWRGGTGELFF.

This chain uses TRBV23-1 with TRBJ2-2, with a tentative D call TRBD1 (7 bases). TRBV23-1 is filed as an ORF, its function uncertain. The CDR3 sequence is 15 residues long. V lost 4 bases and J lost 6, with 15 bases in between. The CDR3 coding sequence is TGCGCCAGCAGTCTCATGGAGGGGGCACCCGGGGAGCTGTTTTTT. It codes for CASSLMEGAPGELFF.

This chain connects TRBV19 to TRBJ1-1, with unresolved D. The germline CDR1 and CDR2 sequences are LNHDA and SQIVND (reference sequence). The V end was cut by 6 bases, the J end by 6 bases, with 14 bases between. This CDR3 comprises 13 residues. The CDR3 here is CASRLRGFAEAFF. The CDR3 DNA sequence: TGTGCCAGTAGGTTACGCGGGTTCGCTGAAGCTTTCTTT.

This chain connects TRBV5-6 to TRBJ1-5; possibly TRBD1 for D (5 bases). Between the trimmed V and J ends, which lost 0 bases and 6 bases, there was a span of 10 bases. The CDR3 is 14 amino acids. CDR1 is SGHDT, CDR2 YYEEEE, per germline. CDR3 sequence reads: CASSLGRVSQPQHF. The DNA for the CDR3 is TGTGCCAGCAGCTTGGGCAGGGTCAGTCAGCCCCAGCATTTT. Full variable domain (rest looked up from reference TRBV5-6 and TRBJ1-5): DAGVTQSPTHLIKTRGQQVTLRCSPKSGHDTVSWYQQALGQGPQFIFQYYEEEERQRGNFPDRFSGHQFPNYSSELNVNALLLGDSALYLCASSLGRVSQPQHFGDGTRLSIL.

In DNA, the CDR3 is TGTGCCAGCAGCATAGACAGGGGGCCGGGCGAGCAGTACTTC. Residues: CASSIDRGPGEQYF. The genes are TRBV7-2 and TRBJ2-7; 10 bases fit TRBD1. Germline lookup yields CDR1 SGHTA and CDR2 FQGNSA. The CDR3 length is 14 residues. J lost 6 bases, V lost 5 bases, and 7 bases had no gene match.

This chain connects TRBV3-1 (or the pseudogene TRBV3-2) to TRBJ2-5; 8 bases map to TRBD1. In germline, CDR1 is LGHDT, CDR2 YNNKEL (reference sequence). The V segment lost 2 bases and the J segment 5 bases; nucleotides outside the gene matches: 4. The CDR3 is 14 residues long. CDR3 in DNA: TGTGCCAGCAGCCAAAACAGGGGGTCGGAGACCCAGTACTTC. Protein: CASSQNRGSETQYF.

Written as DNA, the CDR3 is TGTGCCAGCAGCTTTGGGGGCCTCTTTTCCTACGAGCAGTACTTC. Translated, it gives CASSFGGLFSYEQYF. The chain links TRBV7-9 to TRBJ2-7, with D tentatively TRBD1 (6 bases). Looked up from germline, CDR1 is SEHNR and CDR2 is FQNEAQ (reference sequence). V was shortened by 3 bases and J by 1 base, with 13 bases between the two germline ends. The CDR3 is 15 residues long. The full variable domain, in which reference TRBV7-9 and TRBJ2-7 provide the parts outside the CDR3, is DTGVSQNPRHKITKRGQNVTFRCDPISEHNRLYWYRQTLGQGPEFLTYFQNEAQLEKSRLLSDRFSAERPKGSFSTLEIQRTEQGDSAMYLCASSFGGLFSYEQYFGPGTRLTVT.